This passage covers 31 T cell receptor beta chains from one sample sequenced in a study of cytomegalovirus exposure and HLA in healthy donors. With 60 Vbeta and 13 Jbeta primers, the PCR was carried out. TCRdb keeps only in-frame clones here, not all; method: immunoSEQ multiplex PCR. Of about 170,000 clones listed, approximately 86% were seen once; the top ten hold approximately 1.6%. The sample comprised PBMCs. These receptors all stem from a male donor in good health and CMV-seronegative.

The genes are TRBV6-5 and TRBJ2-7; TRBD2 matches 10 bases. Germline CDR1 is MNHEY and CDR2 is SVGAGI. V shed 8 bases, J shed 0 bases, and the junction held 4 bases outside the gene matches. CDR3 length: 14 amino acids. The CDR3 DNA follows: TGTGCCAGCGGAACTAGCGGGGCCTCCTACGAGCAGTACTTC. This sequence encodes CASGTSGASYEQYF.

The rearrangement uses TRBV4-3 and TRBJ2-7; 9 nucleotides align to TRBD1. Trimming took 3 bases from V and 0 from J; bases not matched to a gene: 3. The CDR3 runs 15 residues. The V gene's germline CDR1 is LGHNA and CDR2 YSLEER. The CDR3 is CASSQGGQGSYEQYF. The CDR3 nucleotides are TGCGCCAGCAGCCAGGGGGGACAGGGCTCCTACGAGCAGTACTTC.

This clone was observed a single time. V is TRBV7-8 and J is TRBJ2-5; D is possibly TRBD2 (6 bases). The DNA end is a closer match to TRBJ2-7, so the J assignment may be wrong. Germline CDR1 SGHVS, CDR2 FQNEAQ. The CDR3 is 16 amino acids. CDR3 DNA: TGTGCCAGCAGCCCCAGGATTAGCGGACTTCCCTACGAGCAGTACTTC. It codes for CASSPRISGLPYEQYF.

As to this clone: The same CDR3 is also encoded by other DNA sequences in this sample. V is TRBV7-9 and J is TRBJ1-1; D is perhaps TRBD1 (5 bases). With 1 base removed from V and 5 bases from J, the gap between germline ends came to 8 bases. Germline CDR1 reads SEHNR; CDR2 reads FQNEAQ (reference sequence). The CDR3 contains 13 residues. The DNA for the CDR3 is TGTGCCAGCAGCTTAGTATCAGGGACTGAAGCTTTCTTT. It codes for CASSLVSGTEAFF.

The rearrangement links TRBV30 to TRBJ1-4; D perhaps matches TRBD1 (5 bases). Germline-derived CDR1 and CDR2 are GTSNPN and SVGIG (reference sequence). V lost 4 bases to trimming and J lost 4 bases, with 13 bases between them. This CDR3 has 14 residues. CDR3 nucleotide sequence: TGTGCCTGGACCCTAACAGGCCATAATGAAAAACTGTTTTTT. Its protein product is CAWTLTGHNEKLFF.

The chain couples TRBV5-4 to TRBJ2-3; TRBD2 is a possible D gene (7 bases). The CDR3 extends over 17 amino acids. Germline lookup yields CDR1 SGHNT and CDR2 YYREEE (reference sequence). Between the trimmed V and J ends, which lost 5 bases and 1 base, there was a span of 20 bases. CDR3 sequence: CASRGGGGDRGTDTQYF. The CDR3 DNA is TGTGCCAGCAGAGGCGGAGGGGGGGACCGCGGCACAGATACGCAGTATTTT.

The chain joins TRBV7-3 to TRBJ2-5, with D possibly TRBD1 on 6 matching bases. V was clipped by 5 bases and J by 5 bases, with 12 bases between them. The CDR3 runs 13 residues. Germline lookup yields CDR1 SGHTA and CDR2 FQGTGA. The CDR3 sequence: CASSPGARETQYF. The CDR3, as DNA: TGTGCCAGCAGCCCAGGGGCGCGGGAGACCCAGTACTTC.

The V call is TRBV28, the J call TRBJ1-2; D is possibly TRBD1 (5 bases). Between the trimmed V and J ends, which lost 4 bases and 5 bases, there was a span of 14 bases. Germline loops: CDR1 MDHEN, CDR2 SYDVKM. The CDR3 has 14 residues. CDR3 loop: CASSWGDSGYGYTF. The CDR3 nucleotides are TGTGCCAGCAGTTGGGGTGACAGTGGGTATGGCTACACCTTC.

V usage is TRBV5-1 and J usage is TRBJ1-1; D remains unclear. Germline V gene data show CDR1 as SGHRS and CDR2 as YFSETQ. With 4 bases removed from V and 5 bases from J, the gap between germline ends came to 9 bases. The CDR3 spans 12 residues. The CDR3 spells CASSTSGTEAFF. CDR3 coding DNA: TGCGCCAGCAGCACGTCCGGGACTGAAGCTTTCTTT.

The CDR3 bases are TGTGCCAGCAGTTTTGAGGGACAGGGAGCCATGAGCTACACCTTC. Translated: CASSFEGQGAMSYTF. The chain joins TRBV28 to TRBJ1-2, with 9 bases matching TRBD1. Unmatched junction bases numbered 11, after V lost 3 bases and J lost 9 bases. This CDR3 spans 15 amino acids. The germline V gene has CDR1 MDHEN and CDR2 SYDVKM.

DNA for the CDR3: TGTGCCAGCAGTGTGGGACAGGGGAACACTGAAGCTTTCTTT. Translating gives CASSVGQGNTEAFF. V usage is TRBV6-1 and J usage is TRBJ1-1; TRBD1 agrees at 9 bases. V was clipped by 4 bases and J by 1 base; unmatched bases: 1. The germline CDR1 and CDR2 sequences are MNHNS and SASEGT. The length of the CDR3 is 14 residues.

The J gene is TRBJ2-7, the V gene TRBV5-4, with TRBD1 as a possible D gene (6 bases). The germline gives CDR1 SGHNT, CDR2 YYREEE (reference sequence). The V end was cut by 4 bases, the J end by 5 bases, with 16 bases between. The CDR3 length is 14 residues. The CDR3: CASSQPTGSDEQYF. For the CDR3, the DNA is TGTGCCAGCAGCCAACCTACAGGGTCCGACGAGCAGTACTTC.

This clone has just one count. The chain combines TRBV19 with TRBJ1-3; D perhaps matches TRBD1 (6 bases). Trimming pared 9 bases from V and 0 bases from J, leaving 15 bases between. The CDR3 covers 15 residues. The germline CDR1 and CDR2 sequences are LNHDA and SQIVND (reference sequence). DNA for the CDR3: TGTGCCAGCAGCGGGGGCAGGGGCTCTGGAAACACCATATATTTT. As protein: CASSGGRGSGNTIYF.

The V and J genes are TRBV28 and TRBJ2-7, with a tentative D call TRBD1 (6 bases). The CDR3 length is 12 residues. Trimming pared 8 bases from V and 11 bases from J, leaving 19 bases between. Germline V gene lookup returns CDR1 MDHEN and CDR2 SYDVKM. CDR3 region: CASASPTGTEYF. The CDR3 nucleotides are TGTGCCAGCGCCAGTCCGACAGGAACCGAGTACTTC. Using reference TRBV28 and TRBJ2-7 for the parts outside the CDR3, the full variable domain is DVKVTQSSRYLVKRTGEKVFLECVQDMDHENMFWYRQDPGLGLRLIYFSYDVKMKEKGDIPEGYSVSREKKERFSLILESASTNQTSMYLCASASPTGTEYFGPGTRLTVT.

The chain links TRBV5-5 to TRBJ1-4, with D possibly matching TRBD1 (5 bases). Germline assignment: CDR1 SGHKS and CDR2 YYEKEE (reference sequence). Trimming took 4 bases from V and 10 from J, leaving 23 bases between them. The CDR3 contains 16 residues. The DNA for the CDR3 is TGTGCCAGCAGCCGAGAAGGGGCCACAGCTGCAGGAAAACTGTTTTTT. This encodes CASSREGATAAGKLFF.

V usage is TRBV15 and J usage is TRBJ2-5, with TRBD2 identical over 7 bases. The CDR3 covers 18 residues. V was clipped by 0 bases and J by 5 bases; unmatched bases: 15. Germline CDR1 is LNHNV and CDR2 is YYDKDF (reference sequence). Here the CDR3 reads CATSRDSWTSSYSETQYF. The CDR3 nucleotides read TGTGCCACCAGCAGAGATTCTTGGACTAGTTCTTATTCGGAGACCCAGTACTTC.

The DNA of the CDR3 is TGTGCCAGCAGTCTCTCTCCCTGGCAGGGCGGTGAGCAGTTCTTC. As protein: CASSLSPWQGGEQFF. The chain couples TRBV28 to TRBJ2-1; D is possibly TRBD1 (5 bases). Germline assignment: CDR1 MDHEN and CDR2 SYDVKM. The ends were cut back, 5 bases at V and 9 bases at J, with 20 bases in the middle. The CDR3 covers 15 residues.

The rearrangement links TRBV28 to TRBJ2-4; D may be TRBD1 (5 bases). V shed 6 bases and J shed 0 bases, with 12 bases lying between them. The germline CDR1 and CDR2 sequences are MDHEN and SYDVKM. The CDR3 extends over 15 amino acids. Here the CDR3 DNA reads TGTGCCAGCAGCCCCAGGGTAGGAGCCAAAAACATTCAGTACTTC. As protein: CASSPRVGAKNIQYF.

The gene calls are TRBV19 and TRBJ1-4; D possibly corresponds to TRBD1 (6 bases). The length of the CDR3 is 15 residues. The V end lost 4 bases, the J end lost 5 bases, and 14 bases lay between the germline ends. Germline loops: CDR1 LNHDA, CDR2 SQIVND (reference sequence). This chain's CDR3 is CASSSQRGGNEKLFF. CDR3 nucleotide sequence: TGTGCCAGTAGTAGCCAGAGGGGGGGGAATGAAAAACTGTTTTTT.

The V call is TRBV5-4, the J call TRBJ2-7, with 7 bases lining up with TRBD2. The length of the CDR3 is 16 residues. Germline CDR1 is SGHNT and CDR2 is YYREEE (reference sequence). V was pared by 5 bases and J by 1 base, with 12 bases of the junction left unmatched. In DNA form, the CDR3 reads TGTGCCAGCAGACAAGGGGCGGGGGAAGGTTCCTACGAGCAGTACTTC. This translates into CASRQGAGEGSYEQYF.

V usage is TRBV10-3 and J usage is TRBJ2-5; 7 bases map to TRBD2. The end of the DNA aligns better with TRBJ2-7, so the J call may be wrong. The CDR3 loop spans 15 amino acids. Germline V gives CDR1 ENHRY, CDR2 SYGVKD. This CDR3 is CAISDSGLAAYEQYF. The CDR3 DNA sequence: TGTGCCATCAGTGATAGCGGCCTAGCGGCCTACGAGCAGTACTTC.

The chain carries TRBV5-1 and TRBJ2-2; weak D call: TRBD1 (6 bases). V lost 4 bases and J 9 bases, leaving 19 bases between the germline ends. This CDR3 region has 15 residues. Germline assignment: CDR1 SGHRS and CDR2 YFSETQ. CDR3 sequence: CASSRNGQFSRELFF. The CDR3 nucleotides are TGCGCCAGCAGCCGAAACGGACAGTTTTCTCGGGAGCTGTTTTTT.

The rearrangement uses TRBV5-1 and TRBJ2-1; 7 positions match TRBD2. The junction had 13 bases not matched to a gene; V was cut back by 3 bases and J by 7 bases. This CDR3 region has 16 residues. The germline V gene has CDR1 SGHRS and CDR2 YFSETQ. The CDR3 here is CASSYTGTKHNNEQFF. The CDR3 coding sequence is TGCGCCAGCAGCTACACCGGGACTAAACACAATAATGAGCAGTTCTTC.

The V and J genes are TRBV6-1 and TRBJ1-1, with a tentative D call TRBD1 (6 bases). Germline CDR1 and CDR2: MNHNS and SASEGT. There are 16 residues in the CDR3. Trimming took 0 bases from V and 2 from J, leaving 13 bases between them. The CDR3 region is CASSEALPDRNTEAFF. CDR3 bases: TGTGCCAGCAGTGAAGCGCTTCCGGACAGAAACACTGAAGCTTTCTTT.

The V call is TRBV4-1, the J call TRBJ1-5, with D tentatively TRBD1 (6 bases). Germline values: CDR1 MGHRA, CDR2 YSYEKL. V gave up 1 base and J gave up 2 bases, with 15 bases separating them. The CDR3 length is 17 residues. CDR3: CASSQVPGVSGNQPQHF. The CDR3 nucleotides read TGCGCCAGCAGCCAAGTTCCAGGGGTTTCGGGCAATCAGCCCCAGCATTTT.

V gene TRBV7-2 combines with J gene TRBJ2-2; weak D call: TRBD1 (8 bases). CDR1 and CDR2 from the germline V gene are SGHTA and FQGNSA. V dropped 5 bases and J dropped 6 bases, with 22 bases sitting between them. The CDR3 covers 17 residues. Written as DNA, the CDR3 is TGTGCCAGCAGCCTAAAACAGGGGGGGATGTTCGCCGGGGAGCTGTTTTTT. Translated, it gives CASSLKQGGMFAGELFF.

In its sample, this clone was seen once. The gene calls are TRBV6-5 and TRBJ2-5, with 12 bases lining up with TRBD2. Gene TRBJ2-7 matches the end of the DNA better, so the J call may be wrong. The CDR3 is made up of 14 amino acids. CDR1 is MNHEY and CDR2 is SVGAGI in the germline V gene. The CDR3 region is CASSSTSGRYEQYF. The CDR3 nucleotides are TGTGCCAGCAGCTCGACTAGCGGGAGATACGAGCAGTACTTC.

Written as DNA, the CDR3 is TGTGCCAGCAGCTTCGGGACAGGGGATATCGGGGAGCTGTTTTTT. Residues: CASSFGTGDIGELFF. V and J are TRBV11-2 and TRBJ2-2; 10 nucleotides match TRBD1. The germline CDR1 and CDR2 sequences are SGHAT and FQNNGV. V lost 3 bases and J lost 7; bases outside the gene matches: 5. The CDR3 is 15 amino acids.

This clone appeared a few times. The V and J genes are TRBV6-1 and TRBJ2-3; 9 nucleotides agree with TRBD2. Germline CDR1 reads MNHNS; CDR2 reads SASEGT. V lost 3 bases to trimming and J lost 4 bases; unmatched junction nucleotides: 5. CDR3 size: 15 residues. The CDR3, as DNA: TGTGCCAGCAGTGATCTAGCGGGGACGGCAGATACGCAGTATTTT. This encodes CASSDLAGTADTQYF.

The V and J genes are TRBV6-5 and TRBJ2-5; 7 bases line up with TRBD1. The J call may be mistaken, given a closer DNA end match to TRBJ2-7. The CDR3 is 14 amino acids. Per germline, CDR1 MNHEY and CDR2 SVGAGI. CDR3 DNA: TGTGCCAGCAGAAAGGGACAGACCGACTACGAGCAGTACTTC. This codes for CASRKGQTDYEQYF.

This clone has just a few counts. The sample carries other DNA sequences with the same CDR3. V is TRBV9 and J is TRBJ1-1; a possible D gene is TRBD1 (6 bases). Trimming removed 0 bases at V and 2 bases at J, with 8 bases between. The CDR3 has 14 residues. Germline lookup yields CDR1 SGDLS and CDR2 YYNGEE. CDR3 amino acids: CASSVGDTNTEAFF. As DNA, the CDR3 is TGTGCCAGCAGCGTAGGGGACACTAACACTGAAGCTTTCTTT.